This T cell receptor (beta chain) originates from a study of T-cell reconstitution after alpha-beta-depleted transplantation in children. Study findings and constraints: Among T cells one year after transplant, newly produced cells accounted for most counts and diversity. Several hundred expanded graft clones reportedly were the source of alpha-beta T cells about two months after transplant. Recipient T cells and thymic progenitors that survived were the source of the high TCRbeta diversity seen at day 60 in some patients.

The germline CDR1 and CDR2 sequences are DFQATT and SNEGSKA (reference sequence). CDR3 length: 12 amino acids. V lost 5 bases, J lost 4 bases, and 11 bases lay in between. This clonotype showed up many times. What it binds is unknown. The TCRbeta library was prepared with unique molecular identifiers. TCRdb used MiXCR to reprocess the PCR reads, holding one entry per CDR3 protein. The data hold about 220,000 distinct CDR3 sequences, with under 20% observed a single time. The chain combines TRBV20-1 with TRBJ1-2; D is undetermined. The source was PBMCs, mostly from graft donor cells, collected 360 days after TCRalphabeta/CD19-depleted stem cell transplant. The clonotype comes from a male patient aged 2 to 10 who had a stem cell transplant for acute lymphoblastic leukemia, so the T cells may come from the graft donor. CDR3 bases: TGCAGTGCTCCGACCAGCGTCTATGGCTACACCTTC. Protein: CSAPTSVYGYTF.